This T cell receptor (beta chain) comes out of a study of blood T cells in healthy people across ages. A second about 7 to 12 cycle PCR used barcoded and J-beta primers. TCRdb re-called the 5' RACE reads with MiXCR, one entry per CDR3 protein. The data contain 750,000 to 950,000 distinct CDR3 sequences, around 25% of them singletons. Trimming pared 4 bases from V and 3 bases from J, leaving 6 bases between. Per germline, CDR1 SQVTM and CDR2 ANQGSEA. This CDR3 has 11 amino acids. The same data also went into a second study, on T cells of mothers and their children.

Source material: blood. The genes are TRBV29-1 and TRBJ1-2; D call uncertain. This TCR was sampled from a boy between 5 and 17 years old in good health. CDR3 bases: TGCAGCGTTGCCAGCGACTATGGCTACACCTTC. Encoded protein: CSVASDYGYTF.